These 2 T cell receptor beta chains originate from one sample sequenced in a study of T cells in Graves' hyperthyroidism and ophthalmopathy (dated by TCRdb to about 2019). Libraries were prepared through multiplex PCR. This sample was sequenced with an Illumina HiSeq 2000. Amplification of TCR beta CDR3 regions was carried out from RNA transcripts. The TCR CDR3 was subjected to a first round of RT-PCR using the HTBI primer set and the Qiagen OneStep RT-PCR kit. TCRdb applied fastp at Q25 and MiXCR to the public reads, then kept only in-frame beta chains. Identical CDR3 protein sequences are pooled into one entry, listed with their most common genes and DNA. Recorded for this sample are under 700,000 distinct CDR3 sequences; approximately 44% of them occurred a single time. The ten largest clones capture roughly 8.2% of the sample. The sample consisted of peripheral blood or thyroid tissue (not recorded which). These TCRs come from a woman younger than 35 with Graves' hyperthyroidism. Donor details come from another sample of the same person, matched by shared clones.

This clonotype has a count of ten or more. This chain links TRBV5-1 with TRBJ1-2, with D maybe TRBD1 (5 bases). The CDR3 extends over 13 amino acids. CDR1 and CDR2 from the germline V gene are SGHRS and YFSETQ. V gave up 7 bases and J gave up 4 bases, with 14 bases separating them. The CDR3 DNA reads as TGCGCCAGCGACCCGAGGGGTGGCTATGGCTACACCTTC. Residues: CASDPRGGYGYTF.

Only a few counts were recorded for this clonotype. A junction boundary mismatches the germline segment, possibly from a read error. The V and J genes are TRBV7-2 and TRBJ2-7, with D unresolved. The CDR3 consists of 15 residues. CDR1 and CDR2 (germline): SGHTA, FQGNSA. The CDR3 sequence: CASSQVLYNSYEQYF. CDR3 sequence (DNA): TGCGCCAGCAGCCAAGTGCTTTATAACTCCTACGAGCAGTACTTC.